This T cell receptor beta chain was profiled in a study of blood T cell repertoires in COVID-19. Germline values: CDR1 LNHDA, CDR2 SQIVND (reference sequence). Trimming removed 5 bases at V and 4 bases at J, with 14 bases between. The CDR3 is 14 amino acids. Using immunoSEQ multiplex PCR, the repertoire was profiled, and TCRdb retains in-frame clones only, with some absent. Of roughly 220,000 clones listed, 84% are singletons. Sequenced material: peripheral blood. The origin of this receptor is a woman aged 40 to 55 who had recovered from COVID-19. The J gene is TRBJ1-1, the V gene TRBV19; a possible D gene is TRBD1 (6 bases). CDR3 loop: CASSFNRVGTEAFF. In DNA, the CDR3 is TGTGCCAGTAGTTTCAACAGGGTTGGCACTGAAGCTTTCTTT.